The present TCR beta chain was sequenced within a study of tumor-infiltrating lymphocytes in primary liver carcinoma. Study at large: Donors had hepatocellular carcinoma or combined HCC and intrahepatic cholangiocarcinoma.

A constant-region primer served to make TCR beta cDNA from about 490 ng total RNA. Nested multiplex PCR, run for three rounds with slightly modified ARM-PCR, yielded TCR beta libraries. A C-beta reverse primer and TRBV1-TRBV30 forward primers served in each of the first two PCR rounds, at 9 to 11 cycles apiece. TCRdb reanalysed the multiplex PCR reads using MiXCR and keeps one entry per CDR3 protein. Of roughly 180,000 distinct CDR3 sequences listed, 60% are singletons. The CDR3 spans 13 residues. Germline CDR1 and CDR2: SGHAT and FQNNGV. With regard to this clonotype: Its specificity is not known. The junction and the germline gene differ at one end; a read error may be behind it.

In addition to blood RNA drawn from unsorted whole blood, germline DNA was extracted. Study-level findings and limits: Tumor region pairs shared more overlap than did tumor-adjacent and tumor-blood pairs. Blood's top-250-clone fraction was significantly lower than that of tumors (p = 0.039).

V usage is TRBV11-2 and J usage is TRBJ2-7; D unresolved. This clonotype was sampled from a middle-aged man with primary liver carcinoma and hepatitis B virus infection. Sequencing was carried out using peripheral blood. The CDR3 loop is CASSFGPTYERYF. In DNA form, the CDR3 reads TGTGCCAGCAGCTTCGGGCCTACCTACGAGCGGTACTTC.